This TCR beta chain was retrieved from a study of low-dose radiotherapy and immunotherapy resistance in tumors. Alpha and beta chains were covered, as first-strand cDNA relied on TRAV- and TRBV-specific primers. Amplification, which lasted around 18 PCR cycles, used a constant-region primer and V-primer adapter to amplify TCRs. TCRdb called the reads again in MiXCR, with one record for every CDR3 protein. The sample lists more than 6,000 distinct CDR3 sequences; 61% were seen once. This clonotype has more than one count but fewer than ten. Trimming removed 4 bases at V and 6 bases at J, with 13 bases between. The CDR3 totals 14 residues. Germline V gene sequence: CDR1 SNHLY, CDR2 FYNNEI.

The chain couples TRBV2 to TRBJ1-5; D unresolved. The receptor was derived from a human donor with advanced metastatic prostate, ovarian, gallbladder or colorectal cancer (not recorded which). This table probably holds off-target reads from a library built for another chain. The CDR3 DNA is TGTGCCAGCAGTGTGACTTCAGCAGGTCAGCCCCAGCATTTT. Its translation is CASSVTSAGQPQHF.